This T cell receptor beta chain was obtained from a study of blood T cell repertoires in COVID-19. Study context: The study drew acute and convalescent COVID-19 samples from the United States, Italy and Spain. T cells, B-cell-depleted T cells, or PBMCs provided the cDNA or gDNA that served as material.

Using immunoSEQ multiplex PCR, the repertoire was profiled, and TCRdb retains in-frame clones only, with some absent. The sample includes 150,000 or so clones, 80% to 90% seen only once; the top ten take approximately 6.1%. The CDR3 sequence is 14 residues long. V gave up 4 bases and J gave up 0 bases, with 10 bases separating them. Germline V lookup: CDR1 SQVTM, CDR2 ANQGSEA. This sequence originates from an older man with acute or convalescent COVID-19. Sequencing was carried out using peripheral blood. This chain connects TRBV29-1 to TRBJ2-1, with D hard to call. For the CDR3, the DNA is TGCAGCGTTGCCCCAATCATCTCCTACAATGAGCAGTTCTTC. Translating gives CSVAPIISYNEQFF.